Below, 9 T cell receptor beta chains from the same sample are listed, as sequenced in a study of metastatic and nonmetastatic thyroid tumors. From the PCR reads, TCRdb re-called clones with MiXCR. The sample includes roughly 30,000 clones, 17% of them seen just once. All patients reached thyroid surgery having received no treatment beforehand. The sequencing input was blood. The receptors were gathered from a female donor with papillary thyroid cancer or a benign thyroid nodule (not recorded which). Some clones in this sample may be carry-over from other donors' samples.

The chain employs TRBV12-3 or TRBV12-4 and TRBJ2-7; 8 positions agree with TRBD1. Trimming took 6 bases from V and 10 from J; bases not matched to a gene: 8. This CDR3 region has 12 residues. The CDR3 reads CASRVQGVDQYF. CDR3 DNA sequence: TGTGCCAGCAGAGTACAGGGGGTTGATCAGTACTTC.

This clone was counted at least ten times. V gene TRBV2 combines with J gene TRBJ2-7; TRBD1 matches 9 bases. Germline assignment: CDR1 SNHLY and CDR2 FYNNEI. Unmatched junction bases numbered 8, after V lost 6 bases and J lost 11 bases. CDR3 length equals 12 residues. The CDR3 sequence is CASSLGTGFKYF. In DNA form, the CDR3 reads TGTGCCAGCAGCTTAGGGACAGGGTTTAAGTACTTC.

This clone was observed many times. This specimen includes other DNA sequences encoding the same CDR3. J is TRBJ2-1 and V is TRBV6-1, with 7 bases fitting TRBD2. V dropped 9 bases and J dropped 9; count of bases not matched to a gene: 11. Germline-derived CDR1 and CDR2 are MNHNS and SASEGT. This CDR3 has 13 residues. The CDR3 here is CASREHPGGEQFF. CDR3 coding DNA: TGTGCCAGTCGGGAACACCCGGGGGGTGAGCAGTTCTTC.

This clone was found many times. The rearrangement uses TRBV5-1 and TRBJ2-3; D may be TRBD2 (5 bases). Germline V lookup: CDR1 SGHRS, CDR2 YFSETQ. This CDR3 contains 15 residues. Trimming took 0 bases from V and 1 from J, leaving 9 bases between them. CDR3 residues: CASSLGGRGTDTQYF. The CDR3, as DNA: TGCGCCAGCAGCTTGGGTGGGAGAGGCACAGATACGCAGTATTTT.

In its sample, this clone was seen many times. V and J are TRBV20-1 and TRBJ2-1, with unresolved D. Germline V lookup: CDR1 DFQATT, CDR2 SNEGSKA (reference sequence). V lost 3 bases to trimming and J lost 0 bases, with 12 bases between them. The CDR3 is 15 amino acids. CDR3 sequence (DNA): TGCAGTGCTAGTAAAGGCGGATTCTCCTACAATGAGCAGTTCTTC. This encodes CSASKGGFSYNEQFF.

This clone was seen repeatedly, ten times or more. This chain joins TRBV27 and TRBJ1-4; D may be TRBD1 (5 bases). Germline V gives CDR1 MNHEY, CDR2 SMNVEV (reference sequence). V lost 3 bases, J lost 3 bases, and 17 bases lay in between. This CDR3 is built from 17 residues. The CDR3 loop is CASSFVGQGSPNEKLFF. In DNA form, the CDR3 reads TGTGCCAGCAGTTTCGTCGGGCAGGGTTCCCCTAATGAAAAACTGTTTTTT.

In its sample, this clone was seen a few times. The J gene is TRBJ2-2, the V gene TRBV19, with D perhaps matching TRBD1 (6 bases). V lost 3 bases and J 4 bases, leaving 12 bases between the germline ends. Per the germline V gene, CDR1 is LNHDA and CDR2 is SQIVND (reference sequence). The CDR3 consists of 15 residues. The CDR3 here is CASSIVQGITGELFF. The CDR3 DNA reads TGTGCCAGTAGTATCGTACAGGGAATCACCGGGGAGCTGTTTTTT. Together with reference TRBV19 and TRBJ2-2, the CDR3 gives the full variable domain: DGGITQSPKYLFRKEGQNVTLSCEQNLNHDAMYWYRQDPGQGLRLIYYSQIVNDFQKGDIAEGYSVSREKKESFPLTVTSAQKNPTAFYLCASSIVQGITGELFFGEGSRLTVL.

This chain joins TRBV20-1 and TRBJ2-7, with D possibly TRBD1 on 6 matching bases. The last part of the DNA fits TRBJ2-1 better; the J call may be wrong. CDR3 length: 15 amino acids. CDR1 is DFQATT, CDR2 SNEGSKA, per germline (reference sequence). The CDR3 reads CSARRTGRDNNEQFF. CDR3 DNA sequence: TGCAGTGCTAGGAGAACGGGCAGGGACAACAATGAGCAGTTCTTC.

This clone was seen a few times. The chain carries TRBV6-1 and TRBJ1-2; 11 positions match TRBD1. Germline trimming cut 6 bases from V and 8 bases from J; bases unmatched to any gene: 5. The CDR3 runs 13 residues. Germline V CDR1 and CDR2: MNHNS, SASEGT. CDR3 in DNA: TGTGCCAGCAGACGGACAGGGGGCGCGGGCTACACCTTC. It specifies CASRRTGGAGYTF.